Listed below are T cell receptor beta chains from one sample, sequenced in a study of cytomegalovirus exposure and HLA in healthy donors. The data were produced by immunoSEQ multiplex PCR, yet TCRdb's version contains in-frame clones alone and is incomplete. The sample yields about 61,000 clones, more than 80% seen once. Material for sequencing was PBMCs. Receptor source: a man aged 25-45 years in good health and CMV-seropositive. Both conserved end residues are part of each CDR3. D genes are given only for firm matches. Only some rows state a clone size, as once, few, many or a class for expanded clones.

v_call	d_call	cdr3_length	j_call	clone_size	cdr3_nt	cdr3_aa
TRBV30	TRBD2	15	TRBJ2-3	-	TGTGCCTGGATCAGCGGGAGGGCGGGCACAGATACGCAGTATTTT	CAWISGRAGTDTQYF
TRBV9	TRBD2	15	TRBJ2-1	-	TGTGCCAGCAGCCAAGCGGGAGGCCCCTACAATGAGCAGTTCTTC	CASSQAGGPYNEQFF
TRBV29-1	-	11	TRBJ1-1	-	TGCAGCGTCGACGACAGGTATGAAGCTTTCTTT	CSVDDRYEAFF
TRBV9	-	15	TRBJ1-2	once	TGTGCCAGCAGCGTAGAGCCGGGAGGAAACTATGGCTACACCTTC	CASSVEPGGNYGYTF
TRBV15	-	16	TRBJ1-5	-	TGTGCCACCAGCAGAGGGTCGCAGGGCAGAGGACAGCCCCAGCATTTT	CATSRGSQGRGQPQHF
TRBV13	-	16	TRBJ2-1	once	TGTGCCAGCAACCCCTTGGGGGCTAGCGGAGACAATGAGCAGTTCTTC	CASNPLGASGDNEQFF
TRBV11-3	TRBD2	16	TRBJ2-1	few	TGTGCCAGCAGGCCCCGACTAGCGGGAGGATACAATGAGCAGTTCTTC	CASRPRLAGGYNEQFF
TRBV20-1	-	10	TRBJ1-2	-	TGCAGTGCTTCCCGACAGGCCGAGACCTTC	CSASRQAETF
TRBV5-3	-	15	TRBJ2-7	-	TGTGCCAGAAGTTCCCTCAGGGGCGGAACCTACGAGCAGTACTTC	CARSSLRGGTYEQYF
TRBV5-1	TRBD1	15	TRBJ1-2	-	TGCGCCAGCAGCTCACCGGGACAGGGGGCCGGTGGCTACACCTTC	CASSSPGQGAGGYTF
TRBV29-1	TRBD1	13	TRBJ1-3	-	TGCAGCGTTGAGGGGACAGTTGGAAACACCATATATTTT	CSVEGTVGNTIYF
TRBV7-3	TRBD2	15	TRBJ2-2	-	TGTGCCAGCAGCAAGACTAGCGGGAGTTTCGGGGAGCTGTTTTTT	CASSKTSGSFGELFF
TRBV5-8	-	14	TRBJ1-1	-	TGTGCCAGCACCAGGTCCGGATCTAACACTGAAGCTTTCTTT	CASTRSGSNTEAFF